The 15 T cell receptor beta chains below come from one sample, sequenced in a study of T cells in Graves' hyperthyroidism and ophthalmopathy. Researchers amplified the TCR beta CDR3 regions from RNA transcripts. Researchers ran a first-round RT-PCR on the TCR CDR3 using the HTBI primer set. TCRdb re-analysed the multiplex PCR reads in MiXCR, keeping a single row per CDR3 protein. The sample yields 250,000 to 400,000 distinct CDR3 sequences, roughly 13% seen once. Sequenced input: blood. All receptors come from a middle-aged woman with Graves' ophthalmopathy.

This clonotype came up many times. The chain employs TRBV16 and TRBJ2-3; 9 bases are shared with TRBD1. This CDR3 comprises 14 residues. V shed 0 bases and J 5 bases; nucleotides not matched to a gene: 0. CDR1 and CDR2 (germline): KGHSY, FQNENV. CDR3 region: CASSQSTGGDTQYF. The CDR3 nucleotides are TGTGCCAGCAGCCAATCGACAGGGGGAGATACGCAGTATTTT.

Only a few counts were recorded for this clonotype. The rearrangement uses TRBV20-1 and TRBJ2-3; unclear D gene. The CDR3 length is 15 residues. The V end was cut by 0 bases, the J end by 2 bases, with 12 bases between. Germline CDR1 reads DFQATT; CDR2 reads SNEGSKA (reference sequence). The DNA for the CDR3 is TGCAGTGCTAGAGATCTGGTGCTCAACACAGATACGCAGTATTTT. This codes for CSARDLVLNTDTQYF.

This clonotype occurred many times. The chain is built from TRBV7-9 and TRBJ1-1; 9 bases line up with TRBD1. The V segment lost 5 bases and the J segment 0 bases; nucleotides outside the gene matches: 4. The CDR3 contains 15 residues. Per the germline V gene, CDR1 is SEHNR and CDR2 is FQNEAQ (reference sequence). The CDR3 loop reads CASSGWTGVNTEAFF. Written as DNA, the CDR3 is TGTGCCAGCAGCGGTTGGACAGGGGTGAACACTGAAGCTTTCTTT.

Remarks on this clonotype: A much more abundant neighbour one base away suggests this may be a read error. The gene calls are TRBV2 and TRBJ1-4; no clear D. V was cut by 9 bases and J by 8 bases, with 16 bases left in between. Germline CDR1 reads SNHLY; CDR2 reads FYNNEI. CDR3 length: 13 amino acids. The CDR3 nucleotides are TGTGCCAGGAGGGCTACAAGGGCCGAAAAACTGTTTTTT. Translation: CARRATRAEKLFF.

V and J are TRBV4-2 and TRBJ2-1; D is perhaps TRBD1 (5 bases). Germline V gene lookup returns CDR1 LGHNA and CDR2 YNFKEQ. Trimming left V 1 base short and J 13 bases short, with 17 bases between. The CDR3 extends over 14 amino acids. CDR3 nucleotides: TGTGCCAGCAGCCAAGTTCTAGGGGAACGTCGTCAGTTCTTC. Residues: CASSQVLGERRQFF.

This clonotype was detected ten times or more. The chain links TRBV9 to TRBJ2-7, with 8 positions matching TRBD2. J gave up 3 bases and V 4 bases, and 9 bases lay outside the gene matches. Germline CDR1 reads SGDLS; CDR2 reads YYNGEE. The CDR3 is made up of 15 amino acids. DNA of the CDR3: TGTGCCAGCAGCCCCCGATCGGGACTAGTCTACGAGCAGTACTTC. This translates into CASSPRSGLVYEQYF.

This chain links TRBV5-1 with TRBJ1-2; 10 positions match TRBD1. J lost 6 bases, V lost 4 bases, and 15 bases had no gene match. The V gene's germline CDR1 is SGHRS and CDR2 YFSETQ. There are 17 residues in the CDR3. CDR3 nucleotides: TGCGCCAGCAGCGGAGGGACAGGGGCAATAAGGATCCATGGCTACACCTTC. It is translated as CASSGGTGAIRIHGYTF.

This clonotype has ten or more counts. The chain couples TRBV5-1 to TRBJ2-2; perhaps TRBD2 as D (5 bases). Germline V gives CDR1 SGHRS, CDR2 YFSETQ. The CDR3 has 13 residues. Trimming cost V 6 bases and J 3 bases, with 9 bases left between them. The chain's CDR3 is CASKSADTGELFF. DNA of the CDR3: TGCGCCAGCAAGTCAGCGGACACCGGGGAGCTGTTTTTT.

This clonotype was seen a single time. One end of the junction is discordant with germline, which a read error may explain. The chain's CDR3 is CASSQGQGMREKLFF. As DNA, the CDR3 is TGCGCCAGCAGCCAAGGACAGGGGATGAGAGAAAAACTGTTTTTT. V is TRBV7-9 and J is TRBJ1-4, with 9 bases aligning to TRBD1. The CDR3 covers 15 residues. Germline V lookup: CDR1 SEHNR, CDR2 FQNEAQ (reference sequence).

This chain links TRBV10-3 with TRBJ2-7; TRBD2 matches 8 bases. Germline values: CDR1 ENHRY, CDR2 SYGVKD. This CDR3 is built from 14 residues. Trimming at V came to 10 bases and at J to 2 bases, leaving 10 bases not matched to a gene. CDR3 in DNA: TGTGCCACCTCAGACGGGGGGGGAGCCTACGAGCAGTACTTC. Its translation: CATSDGGGAYEQYF.

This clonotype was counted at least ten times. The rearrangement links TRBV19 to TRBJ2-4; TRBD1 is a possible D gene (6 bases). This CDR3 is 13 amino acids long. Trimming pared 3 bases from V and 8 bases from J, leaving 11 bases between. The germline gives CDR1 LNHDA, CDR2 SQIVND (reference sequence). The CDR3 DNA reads TGTGCCAGTAGTATGCAGGGGAAGGACATTCAGTACTTC. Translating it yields CASSMQGKDIQYF.

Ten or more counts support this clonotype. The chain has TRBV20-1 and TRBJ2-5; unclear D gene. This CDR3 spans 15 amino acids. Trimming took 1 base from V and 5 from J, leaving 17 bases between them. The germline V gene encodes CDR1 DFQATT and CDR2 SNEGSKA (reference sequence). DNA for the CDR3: TGCAGTGCTAGAGCCCCGGACCACCCTGGGGAGACCCAGTACTTC. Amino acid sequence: CSARAPDHPGETQYF.

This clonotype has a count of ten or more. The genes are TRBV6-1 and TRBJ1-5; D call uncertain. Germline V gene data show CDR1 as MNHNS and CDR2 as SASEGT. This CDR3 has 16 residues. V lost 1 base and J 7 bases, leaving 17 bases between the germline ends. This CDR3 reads CASSEEPGIVRQPQHF. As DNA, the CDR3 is TGTGCCAGCAGTGAAGAACCGGGGATAGTGCGACAGCCCCAGCATTTT.

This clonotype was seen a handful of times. In DNA, the CDR3 is TGCGCCAGCAGCCAAGACCCAGGGGGAACCTATGGCTACACCTTC. This encodes CASSQDPGGTYGYTF. The chain employs TRBV4-1 and TRBJ1-2; 7 nucleotides align to TRBD1. The CDR3 runs to 15 residues. The junction had 5 bases not matched to a gene; V was cut back by 0 bases and J by 4 bases. The germline V gene has CDR1 MGHRA and CDR2 YSYEKL.

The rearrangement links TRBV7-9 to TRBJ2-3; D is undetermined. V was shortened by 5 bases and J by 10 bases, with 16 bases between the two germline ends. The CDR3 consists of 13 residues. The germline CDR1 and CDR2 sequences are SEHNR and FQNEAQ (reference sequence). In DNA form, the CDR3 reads TGTGCCAGCAGCCCGCTGGGCCGTTTTCCGCAGTATTTT. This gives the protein CASSPLGRFPQYF.